Shown below are 4 T cell receptor beta chains from a single sample sequenced in a study of T cell repertoires in cytomegalovirus infection. One entry per CDR3 protein results from TCRdb running MiXCR on the reads. The table has about 920,000 distinct CDR3 sequences, less than 40% seen once. These receptors' antigens are unknown. Sequenced here: cultured CD8+ T cells from PBMCs, sampled from culture after CMV antigen stimulation. The receptor set was obtained from a human donor in good health (CMV status not recorded). Some clones in this sample may be carry-over from other donors' samples.

This clonotype came up many times. The gene calls are TRBV28 and TRBJ2-7, with 7 bases fitting TRBD1. Trimming cost V 4 bases and J 1 base; bases outside gene matches: 1. The germline gives CDR1 MDHEN, CDR2 SYDVKM. The CDR3 is made up of 13 amino acids. The CDR3 spells CASSSGQSYEQYV. CDR3 DNA sequence: TGTGCCAGCAGTTCGGGACAGTCCTACGAGCAGTACGTC.

The V and J genes are TRBV12-3 or TRBV12-4 and TRBJ1-5; D is uncertain. Trimming pared 3 bases from V and 3 bases from J, leaving 9 bases between. The CDR3 runs to 14 residues. The CDR3 DNA follows: TGTGCCAGCAGTTTCTCCCAGGACAATCAGCCCCAGCATTTT. It translates to CASSFSQDNQPQHF.

The J gene is TRBJ2-7, the V gene TRBV6-1; the D gene is possibly TRBD1 (5 bases). CDR3 size: 17 residues. Trimming pared 0 bases from V and 0 bases from J, leaving 15 bases between. CDR1 MNHNS and CDR2 SASEGT come from the germline V gene. The CDR3 sequence: CASSEARLGPSSYEQYV. The CDR3 nucleotides read TGTGCCAGCAGTGAAGCGCGGCTGGGGCCGAGCTCCTACGAGCAGTACGTC.

This chain connects TRBV6-1 to TRBJ1-2, with a possible D match to TRBD1 (5 bases). Germline V gene data show CDR1 as MNHNS and CDR2 as SASEGT. Trimming stripped 6 bases from V and 4 bases from J, with 21 bases between. The CDR3 contains 16 residues. The CDR3 DNA sequence: TGTGCCAGCAGCCCTACCCCGGGGGAAGCGGGCTATGGCTACACCTTC. It encodes CASSPTPGEAGYGYTF.